This is a list of T cell receptor beta chains from one sample in a study of T cell repertoires in ileal Crohn's disease. Sequenced by immunoSEQ multiplex PCR; TCRdb stores in-frame clones only, minus some. This table has more than 50,000 clones, roughly 91% appearing once. The sequenced sample was ileal tissue. The source is an adult with Crohn's disease. Each CDR3 is given with its conserved first and last residue. Each record gives: clone size, D gene, J gene, V gene, CDR3 DNA, CDR3 protein. D genes are given only for firm matches. Size is omitted from some rows. Given values are once, few, many or a class for expanded clones.

size: NA; D: TRBD1; J: TRBJ1-2; V: TRBV4-3; DNA: TGCGCCAGCACCACCGGGACAGGGGTCTATGGCTACACCTTC; CDR3: CASTTGTGVYGYTF
size: NA; D: NA; J: TRBJ2-2; V: TRBV12-2; DNA: TGTGCAAGTGGCTGGTGGCGGATCACCGGGGAGCTGTTTTTT; CDR3: CASGWWRITGELFF
size: once; D: TRBD1; J: TRBJ2-3; V: TRBV5-4; DNA: TGTGCCAGCAGGGACGGGACAGGGTTGCCAGATACGCAGTATTTT; CDR3: CASRDGTGLPDTQYF
size: NA; D: NA; J: TRBJ2-7; V: TRBV30; DNA: TGTGCCTGGAGTGTAGGGGGAGCGATCTACGAGCAGTACTTC; CDR3: CAWSVGGAIYEQYF
size: NA; D: TRBD1; J: TRBJ1-5; V: TRBV9; DNA: TGTGCCAGCAGCGGGGGACAGAACCATCAGCCCCAGCATTTT; CDR3: CASSGGQNHQPQHF
size: NA; D: NA; J: TRBJ2-1; V: TRBV7-2; DNA: TGTGCCAGCAGCTCGTCAGGGGGGCTCAATGAGCAGTTCTTC; CDR3: CASSSSGGLNEQFF
size: NA; D: NA; J: TRBJ1-3; V: TRBV5-1; DNA: TGCGCCAGCAGCTTGGGACCGGGGTTCGTTGAAAACACCATATATTTT; CDR3: CASSLGPGFVENTIYF
size: NA; D: TRBD1; J: TRBJ1-2; V: TRBV2; DNA: TGTGCCAGCAGTGATCTTTGGGGACAGGGGGCATACGGCTACACCTTC; CDR3: CASSDLWGQGAYGYTF
size: NA; D: NA; J: TRBJ1-1; V: TRBV18; DNA: TGTGCCAGCCACAACTCGGGAGACACTGAAGCTTTCTTT; CDR3: CASHNSGDTEAFF
size: NA; D: TRBD1; J: TRBJ2-7; V: TRBV9; DNA: TGTGCCAGCAGCGGGGGACAGCGTACCTACGAGCAGTACTTC; CDR3: CASSGGQRTYEQYF
size: few; D: NA; J: TRBJ1-5; V: TRBV7-2; DNA: TGTGCCAGCAGCTTAACGGTTAATCAGCCCCAGCATTTT; CDR3: CASSLTVNQPQHF
size: NA; D: NA; J: TRBJ2-7; V: TRBV9; DNA: TGTGCCAGCAGCGTAGAGGCGGGGTCCCCCTCCTACGAGCAGTACTTC; CDR3: CASSVEAGSPSYEQYF
size: NA; D: NA; J: TRBJ1-1; V: TRBV5-1; DNA: TGCGCCAGCAGCCTAGACCCAGTTACGACTGAAGCTTTCTTT; CDR3: CASSLDPVTTEAFF
size: NA; D: NA; J: TRBJ1-1; V: TRBV5-6; DNA: TGTGCCAGCAGCTCGAGGCGAGCCACTGAAGCTTTCTTT; CDR3: CASSSRRATEAFF
size: NA; D: NA; J: TRBJ1-1; V: TRBV11-2; DNA: TGTGCCAGCAGCTTAGAAGCAGGGGTCAGCACTGAAGCTTTCTTT; CDR3: CASSLEAGVSTEAFF
size: NA; D: NA; J: TRBJ1-3; V: TRBV27; DNA: TGTGCCAGCAGTTTAGGGAGGGGGTTTGGAAACACCATATATTTT; CDR3: CASSLGRGFGNTIYF
size: few; D: TRBD1; J: TRBJ1-1; V: TRBV25-1; DNA: TGTGCCAGCACTGACAGGGGCAGAGGGGCTTTCTTT; CDR3: CASTDRGRGAFF
size: once; D: TRBD2; J: TRBJ2-2; V: TRBV28; DNA: TGTGCCCCGGGGAGCGGGGGGCCGGGCGACACCGGGGAGCTGTTTTTT; CDR3: CAPGSGGPGDTGELFF
size: few; D: NA; J: TRBJ1-1; V: TRBV10-1; DNA: TGCGCCAGCAGTGAGCCGCCGGGACTCCCAGTCTTT; CDR3: CASSEPPGLPVF
size: NA; D: TRBD1; J: TRBJ1-2; V: TRBV5-6; DNA: TGTGCCAGCAGCGGGTCAGGGGACAGTCTCTATGGCTACACCTTC; CDR3: CASSGSGDSLYGYTF
size: NA; D: NA; J: TRBJ1-5; V: TRBV4-1; DNA: TGCGCCAGCAGCCAAGGTTCCCCTAGGGGTCAGCCCCAGCATTTT; CDR3: CASSQGSPRGQPQHF
size: NA; D: NA; J: TRBJ1-1; V: TRBV6-1; DNA: TGTGCCAGCAGTGAAGATCCGAGGGCTAGGACTTTCTTT; CDR3: CASSEDPRARTFF